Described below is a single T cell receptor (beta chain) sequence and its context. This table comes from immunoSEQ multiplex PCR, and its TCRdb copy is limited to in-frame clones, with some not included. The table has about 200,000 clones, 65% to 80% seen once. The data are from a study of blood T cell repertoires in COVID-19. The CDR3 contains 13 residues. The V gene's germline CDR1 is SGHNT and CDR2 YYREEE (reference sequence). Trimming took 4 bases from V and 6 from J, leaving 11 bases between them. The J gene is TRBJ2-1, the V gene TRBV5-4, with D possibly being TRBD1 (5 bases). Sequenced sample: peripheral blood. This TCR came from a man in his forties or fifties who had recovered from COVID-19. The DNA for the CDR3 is TGTGCCAGCAGCAAGCAGGGTTTCAATGAGCAGTTCTTC. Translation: CASSKQGFNEQFF.